This TCR beta chain was captured in a study of T cell responses to AZD1222 COVID-19 vaccine. Repertoires were generated with immunoSEQ multiplex PCR, while TCRdb's copy carries only in-frame clones and drops some. This table has 100,000 to 150,000 clones, more than 80% appearing once. Study-wide results and limits: Most donors were white British, females outnumbered males, and clonal diversity was possibly underestimated. In the spike-specific TCR repertoire, nearly half reportedly target unmutated variant regions.

The CDR3 is made up of 13 amino acids. Germline V CDR1 and CDR2: MDHEN, SYDVKM. With 4 bases removed from V and 4 bases from J, the gap between germline ends came to 7 bases. As for this clone: Antigen specificity is unknown.

The sample in question was peripheral blood, obtained 28 days after the second dose of the MenACWY control vaccine. The chain joins TRBV28 to TRBJ1-4; D not certain. The TCR comes from an adult who received the MenACWY meningococcal vaccine as a control. The CDR3 protein is CASSSTLNEKLFF. CDR3 DNA sequence: TGTGCCAGCAGTTCGACTCTTAATGAAAAACTGTTTTTT.